Presented here are 11 T cell receptor beta chains from one specimen sequenced in a study of blood T cell repertoires in COVID-19. Repertoires were generated with immunoSEQ multiplex PCR, while TCRdb's copy carries only in-frame clones and drops some. The sample consists of approximately 100,000 clones, about 90% of them appearing once. The material sequenced was peripheral blood. The origin of the receptors is a human donor with COVID-19, enrolled during active disease. The donor label of this sample is uncertain.

The V gene is TRBV23-1, the J gene TRBJ2-1; D uncertain. TRBV23-1 is designated an ORF whose function remains uncertain. V shed 7 bases and J shed 7 bases, with 17 bases lying between them. CDR3 length equals 14 residues. This CDR3 reads CASTHLTERNEQFF. The CDR3 region has the DNA TGCGCCAGCACCCATTTGACGGAGAGGAATGAGCAGTTCTTC.

The J gene is TRBJ2-5, the V gene TRBV5-5, with D maybe TRBD2 (5 bases). Trimming stripped 4 bases from V and 5 bases from J, with 15 bases between. The CDR3 runs to 14 residues. Germline CDR1 is SGHKS and CDR2 is YYEKEE (reference sequence). The CDR3: CASSPGGVWETQYF. The CDR3, as DNA: TGTGCCAGCAGCCCAGGAGGCGTTTGGGAGACCCAGTACTTC.

V is TRBV7-2 and J is TRBJ1-4; TRBD1 aligns across 11 bases. The CDR3 spans 17 residues. CDR1 is SGHTA and CDR2 is FQGNSA in the germline V gene. With 1 base clipped from V and 7 bases from J, the junction kept 8 bases outside the gene matches. The CDR3 sequence is CASSLGTGGVRSEKLFF. CDR3 sequence (DNA): TGTGCCAGCAGCTTAGGGACAGGGGGCGTCCGCTCTGAAAAACTGTTTTTT.

The rearrangement links TRBV5-1 to TRBJ2-1, with 10 bases matching TRBD2. V lost 3 bases to trimming and J lost 4 bases; unmatched junction nucleotides: 4. CDR1 is SGHRS, CDR2 YFSETQ, per germline. The length of the CDR3 is 15 residues. CDR3 sequence (DNA): TGCGCCAGCAGCTCGCAAGCGGGGGGGTACAATGAGCAGTTCTTC. Translation gives CASSSQAGGYNEQFF.

The CDR3 protein is CASSWRDSRASYEQYF. The CDR3 DNA reads as TGTGCCAGCAGCTGGCGGGACAGTAGGGCATCCTACGAGCAGTACTTC. V and J are TRBV5-5 and TRBJ2-7; D is perhaps TRBD1 (7 bases). Germline lookup yields CDR1 SGHKS and CDR2 YYEKEE (reference sequence). The V end lost 3 bases, the J end lost 1 base, and 17 bases lay between the germline ends. This CDR3 is built from 16 residues.

The V and J genes are TRBV24-1 and TRBJ1-2, with 7 bases fitting TRBD1. The CDR3 runs 12 residues. CDR1 and CDR2 from the germline V gene are KGHDR and SFDVKD. The ends lost 11 bases at V and 8 bases at J; junction bases unmatched: 10. The CDR3 region is CAITRQGGGYTF. CDR3 nucleotides: TGTGCCATCACGAGACAGGGTGGAGGCTACACCTTC.

This chain joins TRBV9 and TRBJ2-2; 7 bases align to TRBD2. Per the germline V gene, CDR1 is SGDLS and CDR2 is YYNGEE. Trimming at V came to 0 bases and at J to 5 bases, leaving 10 bases not matched to a gene. There are 17 residues in the CDR3. The CDR3 reads CASSVDMGGGSTGELFF. The CDR3 coding sequence is TGTGCCAGCAGCGTAGATATGGGCGGGGGATCTACCGGGGAGCTGTTTTTT.

This chain joins TRBV6-6 and TRBJ1-2; D gene unclear. The CDR3 has 14 amino acids. The ends were cut back, 4 bases at V and 0 bases at J, with 9 bases in the middle. Germline V gene data show CDR1 as MNHNY and CDR2 as SVGAGI (reference sequence). The CDR3 is CASSSSEANYGYTF. The CDR3 nucleotides are TGTGCCAGCAGTTCGAGCGAAGCTAACTATGGCTACACCTTC.

The rearrangement uses TRBV6-4 and TRBJ2-3; 8 bases line up with TRBD1. This CDR3 is 12 amino acids long. With V trimmed by 4 bases and J by 11 bases, 5 bases remained unmatched. CDR1 is MRHNA and CDR2 is SNTAGT in the germline V gene. The CDR3 nucleotides are TGTGCCAGCAGTGCCTCAGGGGGCAAGCAGTATTTT. Amino acid sequence: CASSASGGKQYF.

This clone was counted once. This rearrangement joins TRBV5-1 to TRBJ2-2; TRBD2 matches at 10 bases. Unmatched junction bases numbered 0, after V lost 4 bases and J lost 0 bases. This CDR3 has 15 residues. Germline V gene data show CDR1 as SGHRS and CDR2 as YFSETQ. Here the CDR3 reads CASSLAGANTGELFF. CDR3 DNA: TGCGCCAGCAGCCTAGCGGGAGCGAACACCGGGGAGCTGTTTTTT.

The chain carries TRBV6-5 and TRBJ1-1, with a possible D match to TRBD1 (6 bases). The V gene's germline CDR1 is MNHEY and CDR2 SVGAGI. This CDR3 is 15 amino acids long. Trimming took off 1 base at V and 4 bases at J, with 13 bases between the two ends. The CDR3 DNA sequence: TGTGCCAGCAGTTACTGGGCAGGGGAGATCACTGAAGCTTTCTTT. Encoded protein: CASSYWAGEITEAFF.